This T cell receptor (beta chain) was captured by sequencing in a study of cytomegalovirus exposure and HLA in healthy donors. Study-wide results and limits: In an earlier analysis, in 587 donors, most V segments appeared productive either ~90% or ~30% of the time. HLA allele associations emerged for around 15,000 TCR beta sequences in a later analysis, at 0.05 false discovery rate.

By share, this clone ranks as large. Its specificity is not known. Germline V CDR1 and CDR2: MGHDK, SYGVNS. The CDR3 runs 13 residues. The V end lost 8 bases, the J end lost 4 bases, and 15 bases lay between the germline ends. This PCR relied on a set of 60 Vbeta primers and 13 Jbeta primers. Some clones are missing from TCRdb's copy, which holds only in-frame ones; the method was immunoSEQ multiplex PCR. The sample records about 83,000 clones, more than 65% being singletons. The sequenced material came from PBMCs. This chain links TRBV25-1 with TRBJ2-7, with a possible D match to TRBD2 (6 bases). The sequence was obtained from a man between 60 and 75 years old in good health and CMV-seronegative. CDR3 bases: TGTGCCAGCGGGGCCGGAGGGAGATACGAGCAGTACTTC. Translation gives CASGAGGRYEQYF.